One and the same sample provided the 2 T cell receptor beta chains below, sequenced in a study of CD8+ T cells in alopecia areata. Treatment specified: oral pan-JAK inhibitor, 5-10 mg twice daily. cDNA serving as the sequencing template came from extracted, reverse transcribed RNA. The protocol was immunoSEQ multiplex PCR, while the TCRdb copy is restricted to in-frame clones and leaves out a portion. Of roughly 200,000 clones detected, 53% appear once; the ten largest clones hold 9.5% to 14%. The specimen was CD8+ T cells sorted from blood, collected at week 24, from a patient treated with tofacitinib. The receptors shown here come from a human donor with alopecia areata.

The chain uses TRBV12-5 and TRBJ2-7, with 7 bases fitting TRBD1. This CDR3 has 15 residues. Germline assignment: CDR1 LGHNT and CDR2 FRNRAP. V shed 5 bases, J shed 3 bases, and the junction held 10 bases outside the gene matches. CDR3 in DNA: TGTGCTAGTGGTCCCCCCCAGGACAGGAACTACGAGCAGTACTTC. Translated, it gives CASGPPQDRNYEQYF.

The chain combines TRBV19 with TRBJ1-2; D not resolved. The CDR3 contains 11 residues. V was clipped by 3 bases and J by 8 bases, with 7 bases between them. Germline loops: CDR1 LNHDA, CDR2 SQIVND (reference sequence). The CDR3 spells CASSIGEGYTF. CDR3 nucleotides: TGTGCCAGTAGTATTGGGGAAGGCTACACCTTC. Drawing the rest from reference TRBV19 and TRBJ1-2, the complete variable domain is DGGITQSPKYLFRKEGQNVTLSCEQNLNHDAMYWYRQDPGQGLRLIYYSQIVNDFQKGDIAEGYSVSREKKESFPLTVTSAQKNPTAFYLCASSIGEGYTFGSGTRLTVV.